These 27 T cell receptor beta chains were all obtained from the same sample, sequenced in a study of CD8 T cells in ankylosing spondylitis. In TCRdb, the 5' RACE reads were re-called with MiXCR into one record per CDR3 protein. The sample lists under 250,000 distinct CDR3 sequences; 30% to 40% were seen once. Material: blood, either unsorted or a sorted T cell fraction (not recorded which). These receptors were taken from a male donor with ankylosing spondylitis or in good health (not recorded which).

J is TRBJ2-3 and V is TRBV7-3; D gene unclear. CDR1 is SGHTA, CDR2 FQGTGA, per germline. This CDR3 has 14 amino acids. The V end was cut by 2 bases, the J end by 6 bases, with 12 bases between. CDR3: CASSLSVTLDTQYF. In nucleotides, the CDR3 is TGTGCCAGCAGCTTATCAGTCACCCTCGATACGCAGTATTTT.

At least ten counts were recorded for this clonotype. The chain is built from TRBV5-1 and TRBJ2-7; 9 positions match TRBD1. This CDR3 region has 14 residues. Trimming cost V 3 bases and J 3 bases; bases outside gene matches: 4. Germline CDR1 and CDR2: SGHRS and YFSETQ. CDR3 sequence: CASSSGQGGYEQYF. The CDR3 coding sequence is TGCGCCAGCAGCTCGGGACAGGGAGGCTACGAGCAGTACTTC.

The chain recombines TRBV9 with TRBJ2-3; TRBD2 matches 13 bases. J lost 5 bases, V lost 4 bases, and 7 bases had no gene match. Germline V gene sequence: CDR1 SGDLS, CDR2 YYNGEE. The CDR3 extends over 16 amino acids. In nucleotides, the CDR3 is TGTGCCAGCAGCCCAGGGACTAGCGGGGAAATAGATACGCAGTATTTT. Translated: CASSPGTSGEIDTQYF.

The rearrangement uses TRBV6-5 and TRBJ1-5; 10 bases fit TRBD1. The V gene end was trimmed by 2 bases and the J gene end by 6 bases; junction bases not matched to a gene: 4. CDR3 length: 15 amino acids. CDR1 MNHEY and CDR2 SVGAGI come from the germline V gene. In DNA form, the CDR3 reads TGTGCCAGCAGTTACGTGACAGGGGGCAGTCAGCCCCAGCATTTT. It yields the protein CASSYVTGGSQPQHF.

This clonotype was detected only a few times. The V gene is TRBV12-3 or TRBV12-4, the J gene TRBJ2-3; the D gene is possibly TRBD2 (6 bases). V lost 6 bases and J lost 4, with 14 bases in between. The CDR3 loop spans 14 amino acids. For the CDR3, the DNA is TGTGCCAGCAGGGCGGGACTCGGCGCAGATACGCAGTATTTT. Amino acid sequence: CASRAGLGADTQYF.

This clonotype showed up just a few times. The chain joins TRBV6-5 to TRBJ1-2; possibly TRBD1 for D (6 bases). Trimming removed 2 bases at V and 5 bases at J, with 12 bases between. Germline loops: CDR1 MNHEY, CDR2 SVGAGI. The CDR3 consists of 14 residues. The CDR3 sequence is CASSYGGRDYGYTF. Here the CDR3 DNA reads TGTGCCAGCAGTTACGGGGGGCGGGATTATGGCTACACCTTC.

The chain uses TRBV7-8 and TRBJ1-2, with 9 bases fitting TRBD1. V shed 5 bases and J 4 bases; nucleotides not matched to a gene: 14. The germline V gene has CDR1 SGHVS and CDR2 FQNEAQ. CDR3 length equals 17 residues. In DNA form, the CDR3 reads TGTGCCAGCAGCCGAGGGACAGGGATTGATGATGGCTATGGCTACACCTTC. The encoded protein is CASSRGTGIDDGYGYTF.

The chain combines TRBV5-1 with TRBJ2-1, with D possibly being TRBD1 (5 bases). This CDR3 is 15 amino acids long. CDR1 SGHRS and CDR2 YFSETQ come from the germline V gene. V lost 6 bases and J 0 bases, leaving 13 bases between the germline ends. The CDR3 region is CASTIRQSSYNEQFF. CDR3 DNA: TGCGCCAGCACGATCCGACAGAGCTCCTACAATGAGCAGTTCTTC.

The CDR3 sequence is CSATAGVTDTQYF. In DNA form, the CDR3 reads TGCAGTGCTACGGCGGGAGTCACAGATACGCAGTATTTT. The gene calls are TRBV20-1 and TRBJ2-3; 7 bases fit TRBD2. Per the germline V gene, CDR1 is DFQATT and CDR2 is SNEGSKA (reference sequence). J lost 2 bases, V lost 4 bases, and 3 bases had no gene match. The CDR3 sequence is 13 residues long.

The chain combines TRBV20-1 with TRBJ2-7; TRBD2 might be the D (5 bases). Germline CDR1 is DFQATT and CDR2 is SNEGSKA (reference sequence). The CDR3 is made up of 13 amino acids. V was trimmed by 6 bases and J by 2 bases, leaving 14 bases between them. Here the CDR3 reads CSASGGPAYEQYF. Written as DNA, the CDR3 is TGCAGTGCGTCTGGCGGGCCCGCCTACGAGCAGTACTTC.

This clonotype was observed at least ten times. The rearrangement joins TRBV29-1 to TRBJ2-1; 10 positions agree with TRBD2. Germline trimming cut 6 bases from V and 5 bases from J; bases unmatched to any gene: 7. This CDR3 is 14 amino acids long. Germline V CDR1 and CDR2: SQVTM, ANQGSEA. CDR3 protein: CSVAGTSEDNEQFF. Written as DNA, the CDR3 is TGCAGCGTCGCCGGGACTAGCGAGGACAATGAGCAGTTCTTC.

This clonotype was seen many times. The chain employs TRBV20-1 and TRBJ1-6, with D unclear. CDR1 DFQATT and CDR2 SNEGSKA come from the germline V gene (reference sequence). There are 13 residues in the CDR3. Trimming took off 0 bases at V and 10 bases at J, with 10 bases between the two ends. The CDR3 DNA reads TGCAGTGCTAGAGACGCGACGGGGTCACCCCTCCACTTT. Its protein is CSARDATGSPLHF.

This clonotype was detected only a few times. The chain recombines TRBV11-2 with TRBJ2-3; possible D gene TRBD2, 6 bases. The V gene's germline CDR1 is SGHAT and CDR2 FQNNGV. This CDR3 has 15 residues. V was clipped by 8 bases and J by 9 bases, with 24 bases between them. The CDR3 here is CASGRLVVPEDTQYF. DNA for the CDR3: TGTGCCAGCGGGAGACTAGTTGTTCCGGAGGACACGCAGTATTTT.

The V call is TRBV7-9, the J call TRBJ2-5, with D perhaps assigned TRBD1 or TRBD2 (5 bases each). The CDR3 is 15 residues long. Per germline, CDR1 SEHNR and CDR2 FQNEAQ (reference sequence). The ends were cut back, 0 bases at V and 4 bases at J, with 12 bases in the middle. The CDR3 DNA is TGTGCCAGCAGCTTAGCGGGGACCCTCGGAGAGACCCAGTACTTC. As protein: CASSLAGTLGETQYF.

The V gene is TRBV5-6, the J gene TRBJ2-3; 15 bases align to TRBD2. The germline gives CDR1 SGHDT, CDR2 YYEEEE. The CDR3 sequence is 20 residues long. J gave up 4 bases and V 4 bases, and 16 bases lay outside the gene matches. The CDR3 sequence is CASSPLGLAGGPGWADTQYF. CDR3 DNA: TGTGCCAGCAGCCCGCTCGGACTAGCGGGGGGGCCTGGTTGGGCAGATACGCAGTATTTT.

The V gene is TRBV7-2, the J gene TRBJ2-3; possible D gene TRBD2, 6 bases. Trimming cost V 6 bases and J 0 bases, with 7 bases left between them. The CDR3 sequence is 13 residues long. Per the germline V gene, CDR1 is SGHTA and CDR2 is FQGNSA. CDR3 residues: CASRAGSTDTQYF. Here the CDR3 DNA reads TGTGCCAGCAGGGCGGGGAGCACAGATACGCAGTATTTT. Using reference TRBV7-2 and TRBJ2-3 for the parts outside the CDR3, the full variable domain is GAGVSQSPSNKVTEKGKDVELRCDPISGHTALYWYRQSLGQGLEFLIYFQGNSAPDKSGLPSDRFSAERTGGSVSTLTIQRTQQEDSAVYLCASRAGSTDTQYFGPGTRLTVL.

The genes are TRBV15 and TRBJ2-1; D is unresolved. Deletions cut 0 bases from V and 8 bases from J, with 26 bases between. The CDR3 length is 19 residues. CDR1 LNHNV and CDR2 YYDKDF come from the germline V gene (reference sequence). The CDR3 spells CATSRDNGPAAILQYEQFF. CDR3 sequence (DNA): TGTGCCACCAGCAGAGATAATGGACCCGCAGCAATCCTACAATATGAGCAGTTCTTC.

The chain recombines TRBV12-5 with TRBJ2-4; no clear D. Germline CDR1 LGHNT, CDR2 FRNRAP. The length of the CDR3 is 14 residues. Trimming cost V 2 bases and J 0 bases, with 5 bases left between them. The CDR3 is CASGLWVAKNIQYF. The DNA for the CDR3 is TGTGCTAGTGGTTTGTGGGTAGCCAAAAACATTCAGTACTTC.

The table lists this clonotype with a count of one. The gene calls are TRBV12-3 or TRBV12-4 and TRBJ2-7, with 7 nucleotides matching TRBD1. The CDR3 runs to 12 residues. Trimming took 5 bases from V and 7 from J; bases not matched to a gene: 5. This CDR3 is CASSPQGREQYF. The CDR3 DNA reads TGTGCCAGCAGTCCACAGGGGCGGGAGCAGTACTTC.

The rearrangement uses TRBV5-1 and TRBJ2-3; no firm D call. V was clipped by 4 bases and J by 4 bases, with 10 bases between them. Germline V gene sequence: CDR1 SGHRS, CDR2 YFSETQ. The CDR3 is 13 amino acids. The CDR3 coding sequence is TGCGCCAGCAGCAAGGACGTGTCAGATACGCAGTATTTT. Translating it yields CASSKDVSDTQYF.

The chain links TRBV29-1 to TRBJ1-1; D not resolved. Germline assignment: CDR1 SQVTM and CDR2 ANQGSEA. V lost 4 bases and J 5 bases, leaving 8 bases between the germline ends. This CDR3 is built from 11 residues. The CDR3 loop is CSVAPRTEAFF. The CDR3 DNA reads TGCAGCGTTGCTCCCAGGACTGAAGCTTTCTTT.

For the CDR3, the DNA is TGTGCCAGCAGCCTCGGACAGGGCTGGGGAGGGCAGTACTTC. It is translated as CASSLGQGWGGQYF. This chain links TRBV5-8 with TRBJ2-7, with TRBD1 identical over 8 bases. Germline CDR1 SGHTS, CDR2 YDEGEE. The ends lost 4 bases at V and 9 bases at J; junction bases unmatched: 12. This CDR3 region has 14 residues.

The rearrangement links TRBV4-1 to TRBJ1-1, with 12 bases lining up with TRBD1. Losses at the gene ends were 4 bases for V and 1 base for J; bases not matched to a gene: 4. Germline assignment: CDR1 MGHRA and CDR2 YSYEKL. This CDR3 is 16 amino acids long. CDR3 sequence reads: CASSPGQGARNTEAFF. As DNA, the CDR3 is TGCGCCAGCAGCCCGGGACAGGGGGCGAGGAACACTGAAGCTTTCTTT.

This clonotype came up a few times. CDR3 region: CASSLSRSLLQFF. CDR3 DNA sequence: TGTGCCAGCAGCTTGTCGAGAAGTCTGTTACAGTTCTTC. This chain connects TRBV5-6 to TRBJ2-1; unclear D gene. V lost 1 base to trimming and J lost 13 bases, with 15 bases between them. In germline, CDR1 is SGHDT, CDR2 YYEEEE. This CDR3 has 13 amino acids.

V gene TRBV27 combines with J gene TRBJ2-5, with TRBD2 matching over 10 bases. The CDR3 spans 19 residues. CDR1 MNHEY and CDR2 SMNVEV come from the germline V gene (reference sequence). The trim removed 2 bases at V and 4 bases at J, leaving 16 bases unmatched. The CDR3 spells CASSLPERGGFFVGETQYF. DNA for the CDR3: TGTGCCAGCAGTTTACCGGAGCGGGGGGGCTTTTTTGTAGGAGAGACCCAGTACTTC.

This chain uses TRBV6-1 with TRBJ2-7; TRBD2 matches at 8 bases. Trimming took 5 bases from V and 4 from J; bases not matched to a gene: 7. CDR1 MNHNS and CDR2 SASEGT come from the germline V gene. This CDR3 is 14 amino acids long. CDR3 bases: TGTGCCAGCAGTCCGGGGGGGTCCGGTTACGAGCAGTACTTC. Its protein is CASSPGGSGYEQYF.

This clonotype was found a few times. The CDR3 reads CASSKRQGGAFF. The CDR3 DNA is TGTGCCAGCAGCAAAAGACAGGGAGGAGCTTTCTTT. The V gene is TRBV7-2, the J gene TRBJ1-1, with 7 bases aligning to TRBD1. Per germline, CDR1 SGHTA and CDR2 FQGNSA. Trimming removed 5 bases from V and 10 bases from J; junction bases left unmatched: 7. This CDR3 has 12 amino acids. Using reference TRBV7-2 and TRBJ1-1 for the parts outside the CDR3, the full variable domain is GAGVSQSPSNKVTEKGKDVELRCDPISGHTALYWYRQSLGQGLEFLIYFQGNSAPDKSGLPSDRFSAERTGGSVSTLTIQRTQQEDSAVYLCASSKRQGGAFFGQGTRLTVV.